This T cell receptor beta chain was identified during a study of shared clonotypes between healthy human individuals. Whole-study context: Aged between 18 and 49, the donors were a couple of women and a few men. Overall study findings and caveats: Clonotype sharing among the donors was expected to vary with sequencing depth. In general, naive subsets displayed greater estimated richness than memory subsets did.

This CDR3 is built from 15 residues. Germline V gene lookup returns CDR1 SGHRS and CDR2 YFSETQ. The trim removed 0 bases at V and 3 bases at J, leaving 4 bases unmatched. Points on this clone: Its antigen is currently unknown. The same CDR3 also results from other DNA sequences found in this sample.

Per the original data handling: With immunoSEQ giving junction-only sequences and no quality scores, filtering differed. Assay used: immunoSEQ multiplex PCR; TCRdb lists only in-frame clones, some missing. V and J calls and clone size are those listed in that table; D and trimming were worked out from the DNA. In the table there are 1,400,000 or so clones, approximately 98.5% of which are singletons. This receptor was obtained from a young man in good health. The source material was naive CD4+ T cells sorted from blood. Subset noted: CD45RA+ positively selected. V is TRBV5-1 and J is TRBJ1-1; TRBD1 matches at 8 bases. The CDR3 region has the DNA TGCGCCAGCAGCTTGGTGGACAGGGATGACACTGAAGCTTTCTTT. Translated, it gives CASSLVDRDDTEAFF.